The clone carrying this T cell receptor beta chain was seen more than once but under ten times. The target antigen is unknown. The data are from a study of response to subunit inactivated influenza vaccine. Study-level results: New T cells are recruited in small numbers by each seasonal influenza vaccination, according to the authors' suggestion.

The V segment lost 0 bases and the J segment 7 bases; nucleotides outside the gene matches: 3. Germline V gene lookup returns CDR1 MNHEY and CDR2 SVGEGT. The CDR3 contains 14 residues. TCRdb recomputed calls from the RT-PCR reads with MiXCR, one row per CDR3 protein. The profile shows hundreds of thousands of distinct CDR3 sequences, roughly 15% of them singletons. The rearrangement uses TRBV6-2 or TRBV6-3 and TRBJ2-4; 7 nucleotides line up with TRBD2. This specimen consisted of PBMCs from blood, obtained approximately 15 days before vaccination. This receptor was obtained from a man in his fifties who received an inactivated influenza vaccine. The DNA for the CDR3 is TGTGCCAGCAGTTACTCTGCGGGAGCGAACATTCAGTACTTC. It specifies CASSYSAGANIQYF.